The clone carrying this T cell receptor beta chain was counted a few times. Using RNA transcripts as the source, TCR beta CDR3 regions were amplified. The TCR CDR3 was amplified in a first-round RT-PCR using the HTBI primer set. TCRdb redid the calling of the multiplex PCR reads with MiXCR, one entry per CDR3 protein. Of fewer than 750,000 distinct CDR3 sequences in the sample, more than 14% were seen once. This record belongs to a study of T cells in Graves' hyperthyroidism and ophthalmopathy. CDR3 size: 11 residues. Germline values: CDR1 SGHTA, CDR2 FQGNSA. Trimming stripped 5 bases from V and 6 bases from J, with 8 bases between.

The chain is built from TRBV7-2 and TRBJ2-7; D is perhaps TRBD2 (5 bases). This TCR was sampled from a woman between 50 and 59 years old with Graves' ophthalmopathy. Material: blood. The CDR3 coding sequence is TGTGCCAGCAGCGAAGGACTCGAGCAGTACTTC. Protein sequence: CASSEGLEQYF. The whole variable domain, filled in from reference TRBV7-2 and TRBJ2-7, reads GAGVSQSPSNKVTEKGKDVELRCDPISGHTALYWYRQSLGQGLEFLIYFQGNSAPDKSGLPSDRFSAERTGGSVSTLTIQRTQQEDSAVYLCASSEGLEQYFGPGTRLTVT.